The TCR beta chain described here comes from a study of response to subunit inactivated influenza vaccine. Germline assignment: CDR1 SGHKS and CDR2 YYEKEE (reference sequence). The V and J ends lost 0 bases and 11 bases respectively, with 14 bases between them. CDR3 length: 13 residues. Using its own MiXCR run on the RT-PCR reads, TCRdb lists one record per CDR3 protein. The sample gives hundreds of thousands of distinct CDR3 sequences, about 18% of which show up once; approximately 11% is in the top ten. The genes are TRBV5-5 and TRBJ1-1; the D gene is possibly TRBD1 (5 bases). Sample: PBMCs from blood, taken 4 to 6 days after vaccination. The receptor's source is a man aged 50-60 years who received an inactivated influenza vaccine. The CDR3 region has the DNA TGTGCCAGCAGCTTGGGAGACAGCGGTGGGGCTTTCTTT. Its protein is CASSLGDSGGAFF.